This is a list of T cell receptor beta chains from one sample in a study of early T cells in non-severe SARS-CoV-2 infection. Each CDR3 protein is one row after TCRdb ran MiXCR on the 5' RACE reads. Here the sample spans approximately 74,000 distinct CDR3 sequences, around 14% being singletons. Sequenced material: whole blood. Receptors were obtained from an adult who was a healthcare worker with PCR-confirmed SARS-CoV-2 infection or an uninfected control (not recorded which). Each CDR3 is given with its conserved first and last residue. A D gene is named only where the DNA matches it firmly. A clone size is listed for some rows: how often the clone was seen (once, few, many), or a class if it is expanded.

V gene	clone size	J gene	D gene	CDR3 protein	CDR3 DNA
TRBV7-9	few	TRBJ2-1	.	CASSFPPGRGSYNEQFF	TGTGCCAGCAGCTTCCCCCCTGGGCGGGGCTCCTACAATGAGCAGTTCTTC
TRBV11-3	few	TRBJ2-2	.	CASSLVNTGELFF	TGTGCCAGCAGCTTAGTGAACACCGGGGAGCTGTTTTTT
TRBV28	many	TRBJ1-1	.	CASSFWGRGNSGTEVFF	.
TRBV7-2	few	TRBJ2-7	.	CASSGRPEREQYF	TGTGCCAGCTCAGGCAGGCCGGAGCGCGAGCAGTACTTC
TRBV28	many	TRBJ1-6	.	CASSHGGSPLHF	TGTGCCAGCAGCCACGGTGGTTCACCCCTCCACTTT
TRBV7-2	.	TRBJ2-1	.	CASSPQRNEQFF	TGTGCCAGCAGCCCCCAGAGAAATGAGCAGTTCTTC
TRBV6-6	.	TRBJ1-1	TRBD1	CASTQGKGANTEAFF	TGTGCCAGCACCCAGGGTAAGGGGGCAAACACTGAAGCTTTCTTT
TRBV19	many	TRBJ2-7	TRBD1	CASSLQGAPYEQYF	TGTGCCAGTAGCCTACAGGGGGCCCCTTACGAGCAGTACTTC
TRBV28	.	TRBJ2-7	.	CASRQKNEQYF	TGTGCCAGCAGACAAAAGAACGAGCAGTACTTC
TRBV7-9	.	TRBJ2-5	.	CASSGGVFAAETQYF	TGTGCCAGCAGCGGGGGAGTATTTGCGGCAGAGACCCAGTACTTC
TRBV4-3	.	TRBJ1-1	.	CASSQDPRYTEAFF	TGCGCCAGCAGCCAAGATCCAAGATACACTGAAGCTTTCTTT
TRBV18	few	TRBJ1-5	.	CASSPEIAGNQPQHF	TGTGCCAGCTCACCCGAAATAGCGGGCAATCAGCCCCAGCATTTT
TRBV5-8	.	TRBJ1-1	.	CASSLLRISGNTEAFF	TGTGCCAGCAGCTTACTCCGAATCAGTGGGAACACTGAAGCTTTCTTT
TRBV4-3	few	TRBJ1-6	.	CASSHPQANSPLHF	TGCGCCAGCAGCCACCCCCAAGCTAATTCACCCCTCCACTTT
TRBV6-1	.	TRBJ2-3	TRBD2	CASREGLAVDTQYF	TGTGCCAGCAGAGAAGGACTAGCGGTGGATACGCAGTATTTT